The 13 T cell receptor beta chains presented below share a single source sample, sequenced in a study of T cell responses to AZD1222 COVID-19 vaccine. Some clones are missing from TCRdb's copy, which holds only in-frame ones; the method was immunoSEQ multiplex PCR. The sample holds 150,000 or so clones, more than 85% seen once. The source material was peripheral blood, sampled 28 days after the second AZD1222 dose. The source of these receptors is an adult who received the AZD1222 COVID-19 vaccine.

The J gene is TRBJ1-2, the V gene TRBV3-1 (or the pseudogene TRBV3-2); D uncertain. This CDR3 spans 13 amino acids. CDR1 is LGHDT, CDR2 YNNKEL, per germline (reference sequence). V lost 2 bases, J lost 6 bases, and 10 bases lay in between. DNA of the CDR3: TGTGCCAGCAGCCAAATGGGTGTGGATGGCTACACCTTC. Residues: CASSQMGVDGYTF.

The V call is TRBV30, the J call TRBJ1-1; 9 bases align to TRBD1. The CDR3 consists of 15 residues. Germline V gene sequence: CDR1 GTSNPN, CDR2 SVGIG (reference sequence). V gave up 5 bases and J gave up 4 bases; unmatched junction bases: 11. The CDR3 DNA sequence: TGTGCCTGGGACGAAGGACAGGGGTCGGGCACTGAAGCTTTCTTT. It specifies CAWDEGQGSGTEAFF.

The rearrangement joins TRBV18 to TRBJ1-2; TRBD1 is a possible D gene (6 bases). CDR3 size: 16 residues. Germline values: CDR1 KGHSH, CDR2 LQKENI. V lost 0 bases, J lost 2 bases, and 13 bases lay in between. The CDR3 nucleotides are TGTGCCAGCTCACCACCGTACAGGGCTCCCAACTATGGCTACACCTTC. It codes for CASSPPYRAPNYGYTF.

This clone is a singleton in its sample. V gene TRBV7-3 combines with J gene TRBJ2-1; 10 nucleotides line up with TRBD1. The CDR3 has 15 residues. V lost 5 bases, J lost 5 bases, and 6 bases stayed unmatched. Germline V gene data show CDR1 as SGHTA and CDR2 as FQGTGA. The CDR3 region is CASSNGQGDHNEQFF. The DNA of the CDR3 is TGTGCCAGCAGCAATGGACAGGGGGACCACAATGAGCAGTTCTTC.

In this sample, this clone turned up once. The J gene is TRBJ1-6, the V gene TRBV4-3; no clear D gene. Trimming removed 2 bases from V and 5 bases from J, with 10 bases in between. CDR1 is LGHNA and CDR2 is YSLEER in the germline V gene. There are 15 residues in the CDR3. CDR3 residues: CASSQQTSHNSPLHF. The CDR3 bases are TGCGCCAGCAGCCAACAGACCTCGCATAATTCACCCCTCCACTTT.

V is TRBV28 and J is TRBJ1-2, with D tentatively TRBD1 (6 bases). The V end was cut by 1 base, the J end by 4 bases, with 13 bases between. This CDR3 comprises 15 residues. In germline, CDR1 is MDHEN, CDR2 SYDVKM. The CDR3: CASSLSPGGAYGYTF. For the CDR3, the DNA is TGTGCCAGCAGTTTATCGCCGGGGGGCGCCTATGGCTACACCTTC.

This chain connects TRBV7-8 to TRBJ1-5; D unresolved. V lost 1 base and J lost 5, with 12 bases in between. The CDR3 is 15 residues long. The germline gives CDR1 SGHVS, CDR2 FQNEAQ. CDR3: CASSLGTGTDQPQHF. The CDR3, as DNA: TGTGCCAGCAGCTTAGGGACGGGCACGGATCAGCCCCAGCATTTT.

CDR3 coding DNA: TGTGCCAGCAGTACACCGGGACTAGCGGGAGGGACCCGCACAGATACGCAGTATTTT. Protein: CASSTPGLAGGTRTDTQYF. The rearrangement joins TRBV28 to TRBJ2-3, with 16 bases matching TRBD2. The germline V gene has CDR1 MDHEN and CDR2 SYDVKM. The trim removed 5 bases at V and 1 base at J, leaving 9 bases unmatched. The CDR3 extends over 19 amino acids.

CDR3 sequence reads: CASSVAASASTDTQYF. CDR3 nucleotide sequence: TGTGCCAGCAGCGTAGCTGCTAGCGCTAGCACAGATACGCAGTATTTT. The chain links TRBV9 to TRBJ2-3, with D tentatively TRBD2 (6 bases). The germline gives CDR1 SGDLS, CDR2 YYNGEE. V lost 0 bases, J lost 0 bases, and 11 bases lay in between. CDR3 length equals 16 residues.

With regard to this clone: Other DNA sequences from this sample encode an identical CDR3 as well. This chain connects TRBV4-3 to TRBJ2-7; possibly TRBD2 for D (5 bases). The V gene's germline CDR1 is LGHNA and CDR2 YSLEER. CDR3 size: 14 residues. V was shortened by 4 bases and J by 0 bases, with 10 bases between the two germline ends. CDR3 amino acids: CASSPWRSSYEQYF. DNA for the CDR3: TGCGCCAGCAGCCCTTGGAGGAGCTCCTACGAGCAGTACTTC.

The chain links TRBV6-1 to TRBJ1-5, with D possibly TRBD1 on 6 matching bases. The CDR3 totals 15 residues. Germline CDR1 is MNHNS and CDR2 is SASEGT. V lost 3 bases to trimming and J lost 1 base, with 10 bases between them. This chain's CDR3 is CASSDTGRSNQPQHF. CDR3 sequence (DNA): TGTGCCAGCAGTGATACAGGGCGAAGCAATCAGCCCCAGCATTTT.

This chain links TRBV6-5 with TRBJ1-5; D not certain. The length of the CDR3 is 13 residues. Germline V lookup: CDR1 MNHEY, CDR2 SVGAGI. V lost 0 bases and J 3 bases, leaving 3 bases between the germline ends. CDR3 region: CASSYSFNQPQHF. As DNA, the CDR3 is TGTGCCAGCAGTTACTCGTTCAATCAGCCCCAGCATTTT.

CDR3 sequence (DNA): TGTGCCAGCAGCCCAGGGACTCCAAGCGGGGAGCTGTTTTTT. It is translated as CASSPGTPSGELFF. The chain employs TRBV28 and TRBJ2-2, with D perhaps TRBD2 (6 bases). The CDR3 consists of 14 residues. In germline, CDR1 is MDHEN, CDR2 SYDVKM. V was cut by 6 bases and J by 7 bases, with 15 bases left in between.